The clone carrying this TCR beta chain has a count of ten or more. Its antigen remains unidentified. These data belong to a study of T cells after yellow fever vaccination. V gave up 6 bases and J gave up 3 bases; unmatched junction bases: 4. This CDR3 spans 14 amino acids. Each CDR3 protein gets one entry after TCRdb re-called the 5' RACE reads with MiXCR. The sample records more than 300,000 distinct CDR3 sequences, roughly 7% being singletons. General study results and limits: FACS-sorted repertoires might harbor abundant contaminating clonotypes from the bulk population. Most primary-vaccination clones reappeared after the booster (about 97% CD4, about 87% CD8).

The receptor was isolated from a young man who received the YFV17D yellow fever vaccine. The chain combines TRBV12-3 or TRBV12-4 with TRBJ2-5, with 10 bases aligning to TRBD2. The sample was PBMCs, taken about 41 days after the first yellow fever vaccination. For the CDR3, the DNA is TGTGCCAGCAGAGATACTAGCGGGGAAGAGACCCAGTACTTC. The encoded protein is CASRDTSGEETQYF.